Sequencing of this T cell receptor (beta chain) was carried out in a study of T cell responses to AZD1222 COVID-19 vaccine. General study points: Dominant CD4 TCR responses targeted spike regions 160-218 and 743-854.

As regards this clone: The target antigen is unknown.

The protocol was immunoSEQ multiplex PCR, while the TCRdb copy is restricted to in-frame clones and leaves out a portion. The repertoire holds 100,000 to 150,000 clones, with 75% to 90% as singletons. V shed 0 bases and J 5 bases; nucleotides not matched to a gene: 7. The CDR3 has 16 residues. Germline-derived CDR1 and CDR2 are MGHRA and YSYEKL. The chain couples TRBV4-1 to TRBJ2-5, with 9 bases matching TRBD2. Sequenced here: peripheral blood, sampled on day 0 of AZD1222 vaccination. This TCR was sampled from an adult in good health. CDR3 residues: CASSQEGGRASETQYF. The CDR3 nucleotides are TGCGCCAGCAGCCAAGAGGGCGGGAGGGCCTCGGAGACCCAGTACTTC.